A selection of T cell receptor beta chains follows, all from one sample in a study of shared clonotypes between healthy human individuals. Generated by immunoSEQ multiplex PCR, the TCRdb table keeps only in-frame clones and is missing some. The data show hundreds of thousands of clones, 95% to 96% seen once. Sequences were obtained from naive CD8+ T cells sorted from blood. These TCRs come from a woman in her 30s in good health. Both conserved end residues are part of each CDR3. The order of the fields is D gene, J gene, V gene, CDR3 protein, CDR3 DNA. D genes are given only for firm matches.

D gene: TRBD2
J gene: TRBJ2-3
V gene: TRBV13
CDR3 protein: CASSWGLAGGNSTDTQYF
CDR3 DNA: TGTGCCAGCAGCTGGGGACTAGCGGGAGGGAATAGCACAGATACGCAGTATTTT

D gene: .
J gene: TRBJ2-1
V gene: TRBV4-2
CDR3 protein: CASSQGLDDDEQFF
CDR3 DNA: TGTGCCAGCAGCCAAGGTTTAGATGATGATGAGCAGTTCTTC

D gene: TRBD2
J gene: TRBJ2-3
V gene: TRBV7-8
CDR3 protein: CASRSTLAGVGTDTQYF
CDR3 DNA: TGTGCCAGCAGATCCACCCTAGCGGGAGTGGGCACAGATACGCAGTATTTT

D gene: .
J gene: TRBJ2-1
V gene: TRBV9
CDR3 protein: CASSPGTEQFF
CDR3 DNA: TGTGCCAGCAGCCCTGGGACCGAGCAGTTCTTC

D gene: .
J gene: TRBJ2-7
V gene: TRBV28
CDR3 protein: CASATYEQYF
CDR3 DNA: TGTGCCAGCGCGACCTACGAGCAGTACTTC

D gene: TRBD2
J gene: TRBJ2-7
V gene: TRBV9
CDR3 protein: CASSHGTSGNYEQYF
CDR3 DNA: TGTGCCAGCAGCCATGGGACTAGCGGGAACTACGAGCAGTACTTC

D gene: .
J gene: TRBJ2-7
V gene: TRBV11-2
CDR3 protein: CASSLDRVGLEQYF
CDR3 DNA: TGTGCCAGCAGCTTAGATCGTGTGGGATTGGAGCAGTACTTC

D gene: .
J gene: TRBJ2-1
V gene: TRBV9
CDR3 protein: CASREGGEDEQFF
CDR3 DNA: TGTGCCAGCAGGGAGGGAGGAGAGGATGAGCAGTTCTTC

D gene: .
J gene: TRBJ2-1
V gene: TRBV27
CDR3 protein: CASSSLVRSYNEQFF
CDR3 DNA: TGTGCCAGCAGTTCCCTAGTAAGGTCCTACAATGAGCAGTTCTTC

D gene: .
J gene: TRBJ1-2
V gene: TRBV5-6
CDR3 protein: CASSLAVGDYGYTF
CDR3 DNA: TGTGCCAGCAGCTTGGCCGTAGGGGACTATGGCTACACCTTC

D gene: .
J gene: TRBJ1-1
V gene: TRBV19
CDR3 protein: CASIGNTEAFF
CDR3 DNA: TGTGCCAGTATAGGGAACACTGAAGCTTTCTTT

D gene: TRBD1
J gene: TRBJ1-1
V gene: TRBV15
CDR3 protein: CATSSWTGNTEAFF
CDR3 DNA: TGTGCCACCAGCAGTTGGACAGGGAACACTGAAGCTTTCTTT

D gene: .
J gene: TRBJ1-5
V gene: TRBV19
CDR3 protein: CASSIEVTNQPQHF
CDR3 DNA: TGTGCCAGTAGTATAGAAGTCACCAATCAGCCCCAGCATTTT

D gene: .
J gene: TRBJ2-7
V gene: TRBV5-6
CDR3 protein: CASSLPGDYEQYF
CDR3 DNA: TGTGCCAGCAGCTTACCAGGGGACTACGAGCAGTACTTC

D gene: .
J gene: TRBJ1-3
V gene: TRBV28
CDR3 protein: CASSLSEGLNTIYF
CDR3 DNA: TGTGCCAGCAGTTTATCGGAGGGACTAAACACCATATATTTT

D gene: .
J gene: TRBJ2-7
V gene: TRBV19
CDR3 protein: CASSRTLPYSYEQYF
CDR3 DNA: TGTGCCAGTAGTAGGACCCTCCCGTACTCCTACGAGCAGTACTTC

D gene: .
J gene: TRBJ1-4
V gene: TRBV27
CDR3 protein: CASSTRTATNEKLFF
CDR3 DNA: TGTGCCAGCAGTACCCGGACTGCAACTAATGAAAAACTGTTTTTT